The clone carrying this T cell receptor (beta chain) was detected only a few times. Its target is unknown. The record originates from a study of identical twins. Using its own MiXCR run on the 5' RACE reads, TCRdb lists one record per CDR3 protein. There are about 730,000 distinct CDR3 sequences in the sample; approximately 22% occur only once, and 4.3% lies in the top ten. After removal of 5 bases from V and 2 bases from J, the junction contained 11 bases not matched to a gene. Germline-derived CDR1 and CDR2 are DFQATT and SNEGSKA (reference sequence). CDR3 length equals 16 residues. Whole-study findings and limits: Models underpredicted monozygotic twin sharing of out-of-frame TCR alpha.

This sample also belongs to another study, concerning T cells expressing NK-cell markers.

Material: PBMCs. The TCR comes from a woman aged 18-29 years in good health. The chain recombines TRBV20-1 with TRBJ2-3; 9 nucleotides agree with TRBD2. CDR3 sequence reads: CSARTQAGGVTDTQYF. CDR3 in DNA: TGCAGTGCTCGCACTCAAGCGGGGGGTGTCACAGATACGCAGTATTTT.